These T cell receptor beta chains were read from a single sample in a study of blood T cell repertoires in COVID-19. Clones were sequenced by immunoSEQ multiplex PCR, and TCRdb holds only the in-frame ones, with some missing. The profile shows 250,000 to 350,000 clones, around nine tenths of them singletons. The specimen was peripheral blood. The receptors were sampled from a woman in her forties or fifties with active or convalescent COVID-19. Each CDR3 is given with its conserved first and last residue. Fields, in order: V gene, clone size, CDR3 length, D gene, J gene, CDR3 DNA, CDR3 protein. D genes are given only for firm matches. Not all rows give a size; the values are once, few, many and, for expanded clones, a class.

v_gene: TRBV28; abundance: .; len: 19; d_gene: TRBD2; j_gene: TRBJ2-2; CDR3nt: TGTGCCAGCAGTTCACTCACCGGGACTAGCGGGAGGGCGCCCGGGGAGCTGTTTTTT; CDR3aa: CASSSLTGTSGRAPGELFF
v_gene: TRBV20-1; abundance: once; len: 15; d_gene: .; j_gene: TRBJ1-2; CDR3nt: TGCAGTGCTAGTCAAGGGGTCCTCAGTATGAGCGGCTACACCTTC; CDR3aa: CSASQGVLSMSGYTF
v_gene: TRBV28; abundance: .; len: 12; d_gene: .; j_gene: TRBJ2-1; CDR3nt: TGTGCCAGCAGGGGCACCTACAATGAGCAGTTCTTC; CDR3aa: CASRGTYNEQFF
v_gene: TRBV7-9; abundance: .; len: 13; d_gene: TRBD1; j_gene: TRBJ1-2; CDR3nt: TGTGCCAGCAGCTTAGGGACAGGAAGCGGCTACACCTTC; CDR3aa: CASSLGTGSGYTF
v_gene: TRBV12-3/TRBV12-4; abundance: .; len: 13; d_gene: .; j_gene: TRBJ1-5; CDR3nt: TGTGCCAGCAGCAAAACAGAATATCAGCCCCAGCATTTT; CDR3aa: CASSKTEYQPQHF
v_gene: TRBV27; abundance: .; len: 16; d_gene: TRBD1; j_gene: TRBJ2-7; CDR3nt: TGTGCCAGCAGTTTATTTCCTACAGGGGGCACCTACGAGCAGTACTTC; CDR3aa: CASSLFPTGGTYEQYF
v_gene: TRBV11-3; abundance: .; len: 14; d_gene: .; j_gene: TRBJ1-1; CDR3nt: TGTGCCAGCAGCCCCGGGACTGCCCAAGTTGAAGCTTTCTTT; CDR3aa: CASSPGTAQVEAFF
v_gene: TRBV19; abundance: once; len: 14; d_gene: .; j_gene: TRBJ1-3; CDR3nt: TGTGCCAGTAAGGACAGCTCCTCTGGAAACACCATATATTTT; CDR3aa: CASKDSSSGNTIYF
v_gene: TRBV6-5; abundance: once; len: 16; d_gene: .; j_gene: TRBJ1-5; CDR3nt: TGTGCCAGCAGTTACTCGAGGACACTAAGCAATCAGCCCCAGCATTTT; CDR3aa: CASSYSRTLSNQPQHF
v_gene: TRBV6-5; abundance: .; len: 13; d_gene: TRBD1; j_gene: TRBJ1-1; CDR3nt: TGTGCCAGCAGTCAACAGGGGGTCCGCGAGGCTTTCTTT; CDR3aa: CASSQQGVREAFF
v_gene: TRBV13; abundance: .; len: 14; d_gene: TRBD2; j_gene: TRBJ2-7; CDR3nt: TGTGCCAGCAGCTTAGGCCGGGGGGGCTACGAGCAGTACTTC; CDR3aa: CASSLGRGGYEQYF
v_gene: TRBV20-1; abundance: .; len: 15; d_gene: .; j_gene: TRBJ2-7; CDR3nt: TGCAGTGCTAGTACCCAAGCGGCAGGTAGGAACGAGCAGTACTTC; CDR3aa: CSASTQAAGRNEQYF
v_gene: TRBV10-3; abundance: .; len: 15; d_gene: .; j_gene: TRBJ1-3; CDR3nt: TGTGCCATCAGCGCTCTAGGTGGGTCTGGAAACACCATATATTTT; CDR3aa: CAISALGGSGNTIYF
v_gene: TRBV2; abundance: .; len: 12; d_gene: .; j_gene: TRBJ1-6; CDR3nt: TGTGCCAGCAGTGGGCCGCCTGACACCCTCCACTTT; CDR3aa: CASSGPPDTLHF
v_gene: TRBV28; abundance: .; len: 15; d_gene: TRBD1; j_gene: TRBJ1-5; CDR3nt: TGTGCCAGCAGTTTAGGGGACAGGGGTGCCCAGCCCCAGCATTTT; CDR3aa: CASSLGDRGAQPQHF
v_gene: TRBV10-3; abundance: .; len: 13; d_gene: TRBD1; j_gene: TRBJ2-1; CDR3nt: TGTGCCAGCACCGGGACAGATTACAATGAGCAGTTCTTC; CDR3aa: CASTGTDYNEQFF
v_gene: TRBV11-3; abundance: .; len: 13; d_gene: .; j_gene: TRBJ2-1; CDR3nt: TGTGCCAGCAGCTTAGACAGGTCCAATGAGCAGTTCTTC; CDR3aa: CASSLDRSNEQFF
v_gene: TRBV6-4; abundance: .; len: 14; d_gene: TRBD1; j_gene: TRBJ2-3; CDR3nt: TGTGCCAGCAGCCTGACAGGGGTGAGAGATACGCAGTATTTT; CDR3aa: CASSLTGVRDTQYF
v_gene: TRBV5-5; abundance: .; len: 14; d_gene: TRBD1; j_gene: TRBJ1-1; CDR3nt: TGTGCCAGCAGCCCGCCCGGGACAGGGCTTGAAGCTTTCTTT; CDR3aa: CASSPPGTGLEAFF
v_gene: TRBV19; abundance: few; len: 16; d_gene: .; j_gene: TRBJ2-1; CDR3nt: TGTGCCAGTACCACTAGCAGAGCCGACTCCTACAATGAGCAGTTCTTC; CDR3aa: CASTTSRADSYNEQFF
v_gene: TRBV7-9; abundance: .; len: 14; d_gene: TRBD2; j_gene: TRBJ2-7; CDR3nt: TGTGCCAGCAGCCTCTTAGCGGGAGTTAACGAGCAGTACTTC; CDR3aa: CASSLLAGVNEQYF
v_gene: TRBV5-1; abundance: .; len: 16; d_gene: .; j_gene: TRBJ2-7; CDR3nt: TGCGCCAGCAGCCCGTCGGTTCTACGCGGGGACTACGAGCAGTACTTC; CDR3aa: CASSPSVLRGDYEQYF
v_gene: TRBV7-9; abundance: .; len: 16; d_gene: TRBD1; j_gene: TRBJ1-1; CDR3nt: TGTGCCAGCAGCCCAACTACCGGGACAGGGGGCACTGAAGCTTTCTTT; CDR3aa: CASSPTTGTGGTEAFF
v_gene: TRBV19; abundance: .; len: 16; d_gene: .; j_gene: TRBJ2-1; CDR3nt: TGTGCCAGTAGTACCCCTAGAGGGGGGGTTAGAAATGAGCAGTTCTTC; CDR3aa: CASSTPRGGVRNEQFF
v_gene: TRBV28; abundance: .; len: 15; d_gene: TRBD2; j_gene: TRBJ2-7; CDR3nt: TGTGCCAGCAGTTTATGGGCTAGCGGGAGCCACGAGCAGTACTTC; CDR3aa: CASSLWASGSHEQYF
v_gene: TRBV5-1; abundance: .; len: 16; d_gene: .; j_gene: TRBJ2-7; CDR3nt: TGCGCCAGCAGCTTAGAAAGCCCAGGGTCAACCTACGAGCAGTACTTC; CDR3aa: CASSLESPGSTYEQYF
v_gene: TRBV19; abundance: .; len: 13; d_gene: TRBD1; j_gene: TRBJ1-6; CDR3nt: TGTGCCAGTAGTCCGAACAGGGGTTCACCCCTCCACTTT; CDR3aa: CASSPNRGSPLHF
v_gene: TRBV6-6; abundance: .; len: 14; d_gene: TRBD1; j_gene: TRBJ1-6; CDR3nt: TGTGCCAGCAGTTACGACAGGGGGAATTCACCCCTCCACTTT; CDR3aa: CASSYDRGNSPLHF